In its sample, the clone carrying this T cell receptor (beta chain) was seen once. The sample comes from a study of blood T cell repertoires in COVID-19. Whole-study context: From the United States, Italy and Spain came samples of acute and convalescent COVID-19. PBMCs, B-cell-depleted T cells, or T cells were the source of the cDNA or gDNA that made up the material.

The protocol was immunoSEQ multiplex PCR, while the TCRdb copy is restricted to in-frame clones and leaves out a portion. This table has some 110,000 clones, 65% to 90% appearing once. The CDR3 length is 15 residues. The V end lost 6 bases, the J end lost 0 bases, and 13 bases lay between the germline ends. CDR1 is MNHEY, CDR2 SVGAGI, per germline. The source is a man aged 45-65 years with acute or convalescent COVID-19. Sequencing was performed on peripheral blood. The chain has TRBV6-5 and TRBJ2-3; weak D call: TRBD2 (6 bases). The CDR3 protein is CASRIGSLSTDTQYF. Written as DNA, the CDR3 is TGTGCCAGCAGAATCGGGAGCCTTAGCACAGATACGCAGTATTTT.